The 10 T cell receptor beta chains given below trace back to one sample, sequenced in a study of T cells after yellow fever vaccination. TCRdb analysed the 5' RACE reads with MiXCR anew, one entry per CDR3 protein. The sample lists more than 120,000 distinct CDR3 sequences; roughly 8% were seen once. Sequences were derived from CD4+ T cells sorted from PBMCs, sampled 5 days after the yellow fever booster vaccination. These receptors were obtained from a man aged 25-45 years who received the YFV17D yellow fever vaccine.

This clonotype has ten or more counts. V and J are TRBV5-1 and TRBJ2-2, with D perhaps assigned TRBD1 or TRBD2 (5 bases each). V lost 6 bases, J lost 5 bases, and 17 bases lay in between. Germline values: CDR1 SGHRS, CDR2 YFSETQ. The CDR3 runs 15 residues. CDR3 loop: CASIRGADPTGELFF. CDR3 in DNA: TGCGCCAGCATCAGAGGGGCAGACCCAACCGGGGAGCTGTTTTTT.

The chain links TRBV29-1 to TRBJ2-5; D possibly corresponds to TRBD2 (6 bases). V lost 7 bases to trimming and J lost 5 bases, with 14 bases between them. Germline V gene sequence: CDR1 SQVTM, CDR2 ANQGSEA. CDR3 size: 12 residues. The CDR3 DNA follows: TGCAGCGCCCGACGGAGGGGTGAGACCCAGTACTTC. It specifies CSARRRGETQYF.

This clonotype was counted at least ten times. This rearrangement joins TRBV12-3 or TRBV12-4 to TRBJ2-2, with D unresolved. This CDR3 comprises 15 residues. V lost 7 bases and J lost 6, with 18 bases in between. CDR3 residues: CASNSDTGGSGELFF. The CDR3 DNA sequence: TGTGCCAGCAACTCAGACACGGGTGGTTCCGGGGAGCTGTTTTTT.

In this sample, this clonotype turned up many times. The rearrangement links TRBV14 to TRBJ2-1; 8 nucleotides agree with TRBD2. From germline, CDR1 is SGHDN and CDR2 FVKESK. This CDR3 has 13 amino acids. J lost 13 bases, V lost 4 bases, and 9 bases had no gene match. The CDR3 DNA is TGTGCCAGCAGCCCAAACGAAAGCGGGAGACAGTTCTTC. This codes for CASSPNESGRQFF.

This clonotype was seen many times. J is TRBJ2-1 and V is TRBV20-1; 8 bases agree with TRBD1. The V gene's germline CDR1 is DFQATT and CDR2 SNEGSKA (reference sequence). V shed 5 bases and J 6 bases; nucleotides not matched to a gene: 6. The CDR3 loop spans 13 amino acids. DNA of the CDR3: TGCAGTGCTCCGCGACAGGGGTCCAATGAGCAGTTCTTC. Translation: CSAPRQGSNEQFF.

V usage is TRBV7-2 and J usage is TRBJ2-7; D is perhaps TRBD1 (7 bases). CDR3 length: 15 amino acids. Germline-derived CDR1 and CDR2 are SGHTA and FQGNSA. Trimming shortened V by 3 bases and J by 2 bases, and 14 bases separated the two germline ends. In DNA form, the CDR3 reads TGTGCCAGCAGCTTCAGGGGGGCCGTAGCCTACGAGCAGTACTTC. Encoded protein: CASSFRGAVAYEQYF.

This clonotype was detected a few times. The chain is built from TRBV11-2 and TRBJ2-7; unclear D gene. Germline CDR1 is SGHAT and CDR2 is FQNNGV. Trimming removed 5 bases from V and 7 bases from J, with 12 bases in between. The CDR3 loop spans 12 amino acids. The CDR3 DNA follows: TGTGCCAGCAGCCGTAACGGGTTAGAGCAGTACTTC. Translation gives CASSRNGLEQYF.

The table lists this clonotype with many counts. CDR3 DNA: TGTGCCAGCAGCCCCGGACACGGCTACGAGCAGTACTTC. Amino acid sequence: CASSPGHGYEQYF. This chain links TRBV12-3 or TRBV12-4 with TRBJ2-7; TRBD1 is a possible D gene (5 bases). CDR3 length equals 13 residues. Between the trimmed V and J ends, which lost 6 bases and 3 bases, there was a span of 12 bases.

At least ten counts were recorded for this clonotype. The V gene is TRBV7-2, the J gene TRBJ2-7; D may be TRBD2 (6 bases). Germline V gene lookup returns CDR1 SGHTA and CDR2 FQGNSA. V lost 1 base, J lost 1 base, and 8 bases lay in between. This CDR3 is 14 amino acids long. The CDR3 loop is CASSLVADSYEQYF. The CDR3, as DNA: TGTGCCAGCAGCTTAGTAGCGGATTCCTACGAGCAGTACTTC. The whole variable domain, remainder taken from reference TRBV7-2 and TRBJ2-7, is GAGVSQSPSNKVTEKGKDVELRCDPISGHTALYWYRQSLGQGLEFLIYFQGNSAPDKSGLPSDRFSAERTGGSVSTLTIQRTQQEDSAVYLCASSLVADSYEQYFGPGTRLTVT.

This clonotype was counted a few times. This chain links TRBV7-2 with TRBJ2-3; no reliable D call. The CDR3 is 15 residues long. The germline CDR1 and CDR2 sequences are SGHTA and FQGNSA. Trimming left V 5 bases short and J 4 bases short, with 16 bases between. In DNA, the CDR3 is TGTGCCAGCAGCCCCAAAGGAGTTTCCCCAGATACGCAGTATTTT. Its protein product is CASSPKGVSPDTQYF. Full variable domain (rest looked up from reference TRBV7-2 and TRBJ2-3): GAGVSQSPSNKVTEKGKDVELRCDPISGHTALYWYRQSLGQGLEFLIYFQGNSAPDKSGLPSDRFSAERTGGSVSTLTIQRTQQEDSAVYLCASSPKGVSPDTQYFGPGTRLTVL.